This TCR beta chain was identified in a study of T cell responses to AZD1222 COVID-19 vaccine. Overall study: Second doses that came at about 4 or about 12 weeks were put together.

On this clone: What it binds is unknown.

V lost 4 bases and J lost 7, with 11 bases in between. CDR3 length equals 14 residues. Germline V lookup: CDR1 LGHDT, CDR2 YNNKEL (reference sequence). Study findings and constraints: Spike was spanned by vaccine-associated CD4 TCRs, with dominance at 160-218 and 743-854. Females outnumbered males among donors, who were mostly white British; clonal diversity was possibly underestimated.

Repertoires were generated with immunoSEQ multiplex PCR, while TCRdb's copy carries only in-frame clones and drops some. The sample lists 150,000 to 200,000 clones, roughly 92% occurring once. The clonotype originates from an adult in good health. The starting material was peripheral blood, obtained on day 0 of AZD1222 vaccination. The chain joins TRBV3-1 (or the pseudogene TRBV3-2) to TRBJ1-6; D not certain. DNA of the CDR3: TGTGCCAGCAGCCCCCAGAGAATCAATTCACCCCTCCACTTT. It is translated as CASSPQRINSPLHF.